The rows below give T cell receptor beta chains drawn from one sample of a study of T cell responses to AZD1222 COVID-19 vaccine. Clones were sequenced by immunoSEQ multiplex PCR, and TCRdb holds only the in-frame ones, with some missing. The sample carries 150,000 to 180,000 clones, 90% to 95% recorded once. The sequences come from peripheral blood, collected 28 days after the second AZD1222 dose. These TCRs come from an adult who received the AZD1222 COVID-19 vaccine. Both conserved end residues are part of each CDR3.

>TRBV3-1/TRBV3-2|TRBJ1-2
CASSQSTGAYTF
>TRBV6-5|TRBJ2-7
CASRPGLAGGYEQYF
>TRBV7-9|TRBJ2-1
CASSPRTSGVENEQFF
>TRBV6-2/TRBV6-3|TRBJ2-7
CASSYGDNLSAYEQYF
>TRBV12-3/TRBV12-4|TRBJ2-7
CASSPAGYYEQYF
>TRBV15|TRBJ1-6
CATSKPGQGGSPLHF
>TRBV9|TRBJ2-1
CASSVDGGTYNEQFF
>TRBV10-2|TRBJ2-4
CASKKSGLAGSEGKNIQYF
>TRBV4-1|TRBJ2-7
CASSPNRGAYEQYF
>TRBV28|TRBJ1-2
CASSLLAHGYTF
>TRBV6-1|TRBJ1-3
CASSDMRGTLSGNTIYF
>TRBV3-1/TRBV3-2|TRBJ2-7
CASSQGPYYEQYF
>TRBV5-4|TRBJ1-2
CASSSGQGRDGYTF
>TRBV18|TRBJ1-1
CASSYNRAEAFF
>TRBV12-5|TRBJ2-3
CASGLALRDTQYF
>TRBV28|TRBJ1-3
CASNSGAGNTIYF
>TRBV5-4|TRBJ2-3
CASSLAGADTQYF
>TRBV6-1|TRBJ1-1
CASSEDGERLNTEAFF
>TRBV5-4|TRBJ2-1
CASSLVGSGGFDEQFF
>TRBV19|TRBJ1-2
CASEKGTVSGYTF
>TRBV3-1/TRBV3-2|TRBJ1-5
CASSQAFGSNQPQHF
>TRBV5-5|TRBJ2-1
CASSLVSPQFF
>TRBV28|TRBJ1-5
CASSLGSQPQHF
>TRBV28|TRBJ1-3
CASSPPGNTIYF
>TRBV30|TRBJ1-1
CAWSGERNTEAFF
>TRBV6-5|TRBJ2-1
CASSLTGLYYNEQFF
>TRBV3-1/TRBV3-2|TRBJ2-5
CASSQANGETQYF
>TRBV29-1|TRBJ2-3
CSVWETRKQYF
>TRBV5-5|TRBJ1-2
CASSPVGQRDYGYTF
>TRBV5-1|TRBJ1-2
CASSSGQGVGYTF
>TRBV27|TRBJ1-2
CASRGLSLGYGYTF
>TRBV5-5|TRBJ2-2
CASSLVQDIGELFF
>TRBV7-2|TRBJ1-5
CASSHEGTAGNQPQHF
>TRBV29-1|TRBJ2-7
CSVVQGNSYEQYF
>TRBV30|TRBJ2-7
CAWSVYVQGAINYEQYF
>TRBV3-1/TRBV3-2|TRBJ2-2
CASSLAGPVGELFF
>TRBV3-1/TRBV3-2|TRBJ1-2
CASSPWWGAILGGYTF
>TRBV19|TRBJ2-7
CASSIPDSYEQYF
>TRBV7-9|TRBJ2-7
CASSSDRVNEQYF
>TRBV10-2|TRBJ2-1
CASSERTGTSDGRNEQFF
>TRBV30|TRBJ1-1
CAWSSGEVDTEAFF